Below are 17 T cell receptor beta chains sequenced from a single sample in a study of blood T cell repertoires in COVID-19. Sequenced by immunoSEQ multiplex PCR; TCRdb stores in-frame clones only, minus some. The table has some 45,000 clones, approximately 86% seen once; the top ten hold 30% to 35%. Sequenced input: peripheral blood. Receptor source: a woman of 80 years or more with acute or convalescent COVID-19.

This rearrangement joins TRBV28 to TRBJ2-7; TRBD1 matches at 10 bases. Per the germline V gene, CDR1 is MDHEN and CDR2 is SYDVKM. The CDR3 spans 15 residues. With 3 bases clipped from V and 0 bases from J, the junction kept 2 bases outside the gene matches. The CDR3 is CASSLGQGSSYEQYF. CDR3 bases: TGTGCCAGCAGTTTGGGACAGGGGTCCTCCTACGAGCAGTACTTC.

The chain links TRBV6-1 to TRBJ1-5, with 8 nucleotides matching TRBD1. The CDR3 consists of 15 residues. Unmatched junction bases numbered 7, after V lost 3 bases and J lost 6 bases. In germline, CDR1 is MNHNS, CDR2 SASEGT. This CDR3 reads CASSENRGKSQPQHF. DNA of the CDR3: TGTGCCAGCAGTGAGAACAGGGGGAAGAGTCAGCCCCAGCATTTT.

The CDR3 region has the DNA TGTGCCAGCAGCTTGGACAGGAACTATGGCTACACCTTC. Its translation is CASSLDRNYGYTF. The J gene is TRBJ1-2, the V gene TRBV11-2, with 7 bases identical to TRBD1. The V gene end was trimmed by 3 bases and the J gene end by 2 bases; junction bases not matched to a gene: 0. The CDR3 consists of 13 residues. Germline-derived CDR1 and CDR2 are SGHAT and FQNNGV. Full variable domain (missing parts from reference TRBV11-2 and TRBJ1-2): EAGVAQSPRYKIIEKRQSVAFWCNPISGHATLYWYQQILGQGPKLLIQFQNNGVVDDSQLPKDRFSAERLKGVDSTLKIQPAKLEDSAVYLCASSLDRNYGYTFGSGTRLTVV.

The chain uses TRBV19 and TRBJ2-2, with D perhaps TRBD2 (5 bases). The CDR3 is made up of 14 amino acids. Germline V gene data show CDR1 as LNHDA and CDR2 as SQIVND (reference sequence). Trimming left V 7 bases short and J 0 bases short, with 9 bases between. The CDR3 sequence is CASTWETNTGELFF. The CDR3 DNA follows: TGTGCCAGTACTTGGGAGACGAACACCGGGGAGCTGTTTTTT.

The chain employs TRBV18 and TRBJ1-3; 7 bases agree with TRBD1. This CDR3 has 18 residues. Trimming at V came to 3 bases and at J to 3 bases, leaving 14 bases not matched to a gene. Per germline, CDR1 KGHSH and CDR2 LQKENI. The CDR3 DNA is TGTGCCAGCTCACCCACACTCACTACAGGGGTTGGTGGAAACACCATATATTTT. Protein: CASSPTLTTGVGGNTIYF.

This chain connects TRBV7-2 to TRBJ2-7; 12 nucleotides line up with TRBD2. The CDR3 is made up of 14 amino acids. The germline gives CDR1 SGHTA, CDR2 FQGNSA. V shed 5 bases and J 4 bases; nucleotides not matched to a gene: 3. The CDR3 DNA is TGTGCCAGCAGCCTGACTAGCGGGAGATACGAGCAGTACTTC. Translation: CASSLTSGRYEQYF.

J is TRBJ2-6 and V is TRBV25-1; D is perhaps TRBD1 (5 bases). The ends were cut back, 6 bases at V and 1 base at J, with 10 bases in the middle. The germline V gene encodes CDR1 MGHDK and CDR2 SYGVNS. The CDR3 sequence is 15 residues long. The CDR3 DNA is TGTGCCAGCAGATCAAGGGGATCTGGGGCCAACGTCCTGACTTTC. Translated: CASRSRGSGANVLTF.

This sequence joins TRBV5-1 and TRBJ2-3; 7 nucleotides line up with TRBD1. Germline CDR1 SGHRS, CDR2 YFSETQ. The V gene end was trimmed by 4 bases and the J gene end by 1 base; junction bases not matched to a gene: 6. The CDR3 totals 15 residues. The CDR3 DNA reads TGCGCCAGCAGCGAGACAGGGCCCCGCACAGATACGCAGTATTTT. Protein product: CASSETGPRTDTQYF.

This clone appeared a single time. The gene calls are TRBV30 and TRBJ1-1, with 7 nucleotides matching TRBD1. Germline V gives CDR1 GTSNPN, CDR2 SVGIG (reference sequence). The ends lost 1 base at V and 11 bases at J; junction bases unmatched: 7. This CDR3 has 12 residues. The CDR3 coding sequence is TGTGCCTGGAGTGGACCGGGACAGAGGGCTTTCTTT. Translated: CAWSGPGQRAFF.

The rearrangement links TRBV7-2 to TRBJ1-6, with TRBD1 identical over 8 bases. The trim removed 5 bases at V and 10 bases at J, leaving 7 bases unmatched. CDR1 is SGHTA and CDR2 is FQGNSA in the germline V gene. This CDR3 has 14 residues. The CDR3 DNA sequence: TGTGCCAGCAGCCCAGGGGGCGAAGTGTCACCCCTCCACTTT. It yields the protein CASSPGGEVSPLHF.

The chain joins TRBV2 to TRBJ2-4; perhaps TRBD2 as D (6 bases). The V end lost 8 bases, the J end lost 6 bases, and 14 bases lay between the germline ends. The germline gives CDR1 SNHLY, CDR2 FYNNEI. This CDR3 comprises 13 residues. CDR3 sequence reads: CASESREANIQYF. The DNA of the CDR3 is TGTGCCAGCGAGTCCAGGGAGGCAAACATTCAGTACTTC.

The chain employs TRBV5-1 and TRBJ2-7; 11 nucleotides line up with TRBD1. CDR1 SGHRS and CDR2 YFSETQ come from the germline V gene. The J segment lost 0 bases and the V segment lost 3 bases, leaving 5 bases of the junction unmatched. This CDR3 is 16 amino acids long. The CDR3 is CASSWGDRGFSYEQYF. The CDR3 DNA reads TGCGCCAGCAGCTGGGGGGACAGGGGGTTCTCCTACGAGCAGTACTTC. Full variable domain (remainder filled in from reference TRBV5-1 and TRBJ2-7): KAGVTQTPRYLIKTRGQQVTLSCSPISGHRSVSWYQQTPGQGLQFLFEYFSETQRNKGNFPGRFSGRQFSNSRSEMNVSTLELGDSALYLCASSWGDRGFSYEQYFGPGTRLTVT.

The rearrangement joins TRBV21-1 to TRBJ2-3; TRBD2, the table's D call, lacks a check against the DNA. TRBV21-1 is listed as a pseudogene. The CDR3 sequence is 13 residues long. Here the CDR3 reads CASSKGLPDTQYF. DNA of the CDR3: TGTGCCAGCAGCAAAGGCCTACCAGATACGCAGTATTTT.

V usage is TRBV6-5 and J usage is TRBJ2-2, with D possibly TRBD1 on 6 matching bases. The V gene lost 4 bases and the J gene lost 2 bases, with 8 bases spanning the gap. Germline CDR1 MNHEY, CDR2 SVGAGI. The CDR3 is 14 residues long. CDR3 nucleotides: TGTGCCAGCAGTTTGGACAGCAACACCGGGGAGCTGTTTTTT. It encodes CASSLDSNTGELFF.

The chain employs TRBV6-5 and TRBJ1-3; weak D call: TRBD1 (5 bases). Germline V gives CDR1 MNHEY, CDR2 SVGAGI. The V end lost 7 bases, the J end lost 0 bases, and 13 bases lay between the germline ends. There are 15 residues in the CDR3. CDR3 region: CASMGLLSSGNTIYF. The DNA for the CDR3 is TGTGCCAGCATGGGACTGCTGAGCTCTGGAAACACCATATATTTT.

This chain links TRBV2 with TRBJ2-7, with 12 bases lining up with TRBD2. V dropped 0 bases and J dropped 1; count of bases not matched to a gene: 7. Germline V CDR1 and CDR2: SNHLY, FYNNEI. The length of the CDR3 is 18 residues. This CDR3 is CASSEATPGTSGSYEQYF. In nucleotides, the CDR3 is TGTGCCAGCAGTGAAGCTACCCCCGGGACTAGCGGGTCCTACGAGCAGTACTTC.

The chain combines TRBV12-3 or TRBV12-4 with TRBJ2-2, with D maybe TRBD2 (6 bases). The germline V and J ends were trimmed by 10 bases and 5 bases, with 11 bases remaining between them. The CDR3 extends over 12 amino acids. The CDR3 sequence is CATFRGTGELFF. The CDR3 nucleotides read TGTGCCACCTTTCGGGGGACCGGGGAGCTGTTTTTT.